Below, 28 T cell receptor beta chains from the same sample are listed, as sequenced in a study of blood T cell repertoires in COVID-19. The table came from immunoSEQ multiplex PCR; TCRdb's copy has only in-frame clones and leaves some out. The sample lists around 360,000 clones, about 90% seen once, with around 9.3% in the top ten. Sequencing was done on a sample of peripheral blood. The receptors here all came from a woman in her twenties or thirties with COVID-19, enrolled during active disease.

This clone was detected a few times. V is TRBV6-4 and J is TRBJ2-2, with D tentatively TRBD2 (6 bases). The length of the CDR3 is 12 residues. V was trimmed by 8 bases and J by 3 bases, leaving 7 bases between them. CDR1 and CDR2 from the germline V gene are MRHNA and SNTAGT. The CDR3 nucleotides are TGTGCCAGCGGGACTGACACCGGGGAGCTGTTTTTT. Its protein is CASGTDTGELFF.

V usage is TRBV4-3 and J usage is TRBJ1-3; D gene unclear. Trimming left V 0 bases short and J 2 bases short, with 14 bases between. Germline V gene lookup returns CDR1 LGHNA and CDR2 YSLEER. This CDR3 spans 17 amino acids. The CDR3 loop is CASSQDPRERAGNTIYF. As DNA, the CDR3 is TGCGCCAGCAGCCAAGATCCCCGTGAGCGAGCTGGAAACACCATATATTTT.

The V and J genes are TRBV28 and TRBJ1-3; weak D call: TRBD1 (6 bases). V was shortened by 6 bases and J by 0 bases, with 9 bases between the two germline ends. The V gene's germline CDR1 is MDHEN and CDR2 SYDVKM. This CDR3 has 14 amino acids. CDR3 loop: CASRGASSGNTIYF. The DNA of the CDR3 is TGTGCCAGCAGGGGGGCCAGCTCTGGAAACACCATATATTTT.

The gene calls are TRBV6-4 and TRBJ2-1; maybe TRBD1 (5 bases). V gave up 3 bases and J gave up 0 bases, with 9 bases separating them. The CDR3 is made up of 15 amino acids. The germline V gene has CDR1 MRHNA and CDR2 SNTAGT. The CDR3, as DNA: TGTGCCAGCAGTGATGACAGTAGCTCCTACAATGAGCAGTTCTTC. Translated, it gives CASSDDSSSYNEQFF.

CDR3 protein: CASRTDSLNTEAFF. DNA of the CDR3: TGTGCCAGCAGGACCGACTCTCTGAACACTGAAGCTTTCTTT. V is TRBV2 and J is TRBJ1-1, with D unclear. Germline V gene lookup returns CDR1 SNHLY and CDR2 FYNNEI. The CDR3 spans 14 residues. Trimming shortened V by 6 bases and J by 0 bases, and 11 bases separated the two germline ends.

The chain combines TRBV4-1 with TRBJ1-5, with 7 bases matching TRBD1. Germline CDR1 MGHRA, CDR2 YSYEKL. With 1 base clipped from V and 5 bases from J, the junction kept 5 bases outside the gene matches. This CDR3 contains 15 residues. CDR3 sequence: CASSQAGRGDQPQHF. CDR3 DNA sequence: TGCGCCAGCAGCCAAGCCGGCAGGGGGGATCAGCCCCAGCATTTT.

The rearrangement uses TRBV30 and TRBJ2-7; the match to TRBD1 covers 10 bases. CDR1 is GTSNPN, CDR2 SVGIG, per germline (reference sequence). The CDR3 contains 14 residues. The junction had 2 bases not matched to a gene; V was cut back by 3 bases and J by 0 bases. The CDR3 reads CAWRRTGGSYEQYF. The CDR3 DNA sequence: TGTGCCTGGAGGCGGACAGGGGGCTCCTACGAGCAGTACTTC.

The chain is built from TRBV5-6 and TRBJ2-5; 7 positions match TRBD1. V lost 4 bases and J lost 5; bases outside the gene matches: 8. This CDR3 comprises 14 residues. The V gene's germline CDR1 is SGHDT and CDR2 YYEEEE. The CDR3 protein is CASSLPTGAETQYF. The CDR3 coding sequence is TGTGCCAGCAGCCTACCAACAGGGGCGGAGACCCAGTACTTC.

V and J are TRBV5-4 and TRBJ2-1; 13 positions agree with TRBD2. The length of the CDR3 is 15 residues. The germline V gene has CDR1 SGHNT and CDR2 YYREEE (reference sequence). V lost 5 bases to trimming and J lost 5 bases; unmatched junction nucleotides: 4. The CDR3 DNA follows: TGTGCCAGCAGGAAGGGACTAGCGGGAAACAATGAGCAGTTCTTC. Translated: CASRKGLAGNNEQFF.

The chain has TRBV19 and TRBJ1-4, with unresolved D. The germline V gene encodes CDR1 LNHDA and CDR2 SQIVND (reference sequence). The CDR3 contains 16 residues. With 0 bases removed from V and 5 bases from J, the gap between germline ends came to 13 bases. In nucleotides, the CDR3 is TGTGCCAGTAGTATAGATCGGGCCAGCGGGAATGAAAAACTGTTTTTT. It yields the protein CASSIDRASGNEKLFF.

This clone was detected only once. The rearrangement joins TRBV28 to TRBJ2-1; D remains unclear. Germline V CDR1 and CDR2: MDHEN, SYDVKM. CDR3 length: 17 amino acids. The V end was cut by 4 bases, the J end by 6 bases, with 22 bases between. In DNA, the CDR3 is TGTGCCAGCAGTTCCGCTAAGACTCCATTTACCTCCAATGAGCAGTTCTTC. The encoded protein is CASSSAKTPFTSNEQFF.

The genes are TRBV5-6 and TRBJ1-2; the D gene is possibly TRBD1 (6 bases). The V end was cut by 4 bases, the J end by 2 bases, with 9 bases between. This CDR3 comprises 13 residues. Germline CDR1 reads SGHDT; CDR2 reads YYEEEE. Here the CDR3 reads CASSPTGNYGYTF. CDR3 DNA sequence: TGTGCCAGCAGCCCTACAGGGAACTATGGCTACACCTTC.

The chain links TRBV5-1 to TRBJ1-4; 7 bases match TRBD1. CDR1 and CDR2 from the germline V gene are SGHRS and YFSETQ. The ends lost 7 bases at V and 2 bases at J; junction bases unmatched: 5. The CDR3 spans 14 residues. This CDR3 reads CASGETGTNEKLFF. The CDR3 DNA reads as TGCGCCAGCGGAGAGACAGGGACTAATGAAAAACTGTTTTTT.

V gene TRBV19 combines with J gene TRBJ1-1, with a tentative D call TRBD1 (5 bases). Germline V gene data show CDR1 as LNHDA and CDR2 as SQIVND (reference sequence). The CDR3 totals 15 residues. V lost 1 base and J lost 4, with 13 bases in between. The CDR3 sequence is CASSIGFGGATEAFF. For the CDR3, the DNA is TGTGCCAGTAGTATAGGTTTTGGTGGGGCCACTGAAGCTTTCTTT.

This sequence joins TRBV24-1 and TRBJ2-1; D possibly corresponds to TRBD2 (7 bases). The CDR3 extends over 15 amino acids. CDR1 and CDR2 from the germline V gene are KGHDR and SFDVKD. Trimming left V 3 bases short and J 3 bases short, with 11 bases between. For the CDR3, the DNA is TGTGCCACCAGTGATGTGGGAGGGGGCTACAATGAGCAGTTCTTC. This encodes CATSDVGGGYNEQFF.

The V gene is TRBV11-2, the J gene TRBJ2-7, with TRBD1 as a possible D gene (6 bases). V gave up 4 bases and J gave up 2 bases, with 18 bases separating them. The CDR3 contains 16 residues. In germline, CDR1 is SGHAT, CDR2 FQNNGV. This CDR3 reads CASSSRGAGEPYEQYF. In nucleotides, the CDR3 is TGTGCCAGCAGCTCCAGAGGGGCAGGGGAACCCTACGAGCAGTACTTC.

The chain couples TRBV7-2 to TRBJ2-3; TRBD1 aligns across 9 bases. With 5 bases clipped from V and 6 bases from J, the junction kept 9 bases outside the gene matches. This CDR3 contains 15 residues. Germline lookup yields CDR1 SGHTA and CDR2 FQGNSA. The CDR3 DNA is TGTGCCAGCAGCCGCGGGGACAGGGCGGGGGATACGCAGTATTTT. It codes for CASSRGDRAGDTQYF. The full variable domain, in which reference TRBV7-2 and TRBJ2-3 provide the parts outside the CDR3, is GAGVSQSPSNKVTEKGKDVELRCDPISGHTALYWYRQSLGQGLEFLIYFQGNSAPDKSGLPSDRFSAERTGGSVSTLTIQRTQQEDSAVYLCASSRGDRAGDTQYFGPGTRLTVL.

A note on this clone: Within the sample, other DNA sequences also encode this same CDR3. The rearrangement links TRBV7-2 to TRBJ2-1; 10 bases are shared with TRBD2. From germline, CDR1 is SGHTA and CDR2 FQGNSA. V was clipped by 1 base and J by 3 bases; unmatched bases: 0. The CDR3 spans 15 residues. CDR3 region: CASSLGLAGYNEQFF. The CDR3 DNA reads as TGTGCCAGCAGCTTAGGACTAGCGGGCTACAATGAGCAGTTCTTC.

The chain joins TRBV5-1 to TRBJ2-7; TRBD1 matches at 9 bases. The V gene's germline CDR1 is SGHRS and CDR2 YFSETQ. There are 16 residues in the CDR3. V was pared by 4 bases and J by 2 bases, with 10 bases of the junction left unmatched. The CDR3 DNA reads as TGCGCCAGCAGCGCGGATCCGGGACAGGGCCCCTACGAGCAGTACTTC. As protein: CASSADPGQGPYEQYF.

CDR3 sequence: CASSYSPRLAGVAQYF. In DNA, the CDR3 is TGCGCCAGCAGCTATTCCCCTCGACTAGCGGGAGTGGCCCAGTACTTC. The chain recombines TRBV5-1 with TRBJ2-5, with 12 bases fitting TRBD2. CDR1 and CDR2 from the germline V gene are SGHRS and YFSETQ. The CDR3 has 16 amino acids. V lost 3 bases, J lost 9 bases, and 12 bases stayed unmatched. Full variable domain (rest looked up from reference TRBV5-1 and TRBJ2-5): KAGVTQTPRYLIKTRGQQVTLSCSPISGHRSVSWYQQTPGQGLQFLFEYFSETQRNKGNFPGRFSGRQFSNSRSEMNVSTLELGDSALYLCASSYSPRLAGVAQYFGPGTRLLVL.

In its sample, this clone was seen a few times. V gene TRBV29-1 combines with J gene TRBJ2-5, with TRBD1 as a possible D gene (5 bases). V lost 4 bases, J lost 7 bases, and 7 bases lay in between. The CDR3 is 10 amino acids. CDR1 and CDR2 from the germline V gene are SQVTM and ANQGSEA. This chain's CDR3 is CSVAQGTQYF. The CDR3 region has the DNA TGCAGCGTTGCCCAGGGGACCCAGTACTTC.

The J gene is TRBJ2-3, the V gene TRBV6-2 or TRBV6-3; D is possibly TRBD2 (6 bases). The CDR3 has 15 residues. V lost 4 bases, J lost 0 bases, and 11 bases lay in between. Germline V CDR1 and CDR2: MNHEY, SVGEGT. CDR3 DNA: TGTGCCAGCAGTTTAGCGGTATCTAGCACAGATACGCAGTATTTT. Encoded protein: CASSLAVSSTDTQYF.

J is TRBJ2-1 and V is TRBV30; D might be TRBD1 (6 bases). Trimming cost V 8 bases and J 0 bases, with 11 bases left between them. Per the germline V gene, CDR1 is GTSNPN and CDR2 is SVGIG (reference sequence). This CDR3 is built from 13 residues. The CDR3 loop is CARDTTSYNEQFF. For the CDR3, the DNA is TGTGCCAGGGACACAACCTCCTACAATGAGCAGTTCTTC.

This sequence joins TRBV27 and TRBJ2-2; 7 nucleotides line up with TRBD1. Germline V gene sequence: CDR1 MNHEY, CDR2 SMNVEV (reference sequence). The CDR3 sequence is 13 residues long. J gave up 5 bases and V 10 bases, and 7 bases lay outside the gene matches. DNA for the CDR3: TGTGCCACCTCGACAGGGCGGACCGGGGAGCTGTTTTTT. It translates to CATSTGRTGELFF.

This chain joins TRBV25-1 and TRBJ2-1; no reliable D call. The germline V and J ends were trimmed by 1 base and 4 bases, with 8 bases remaining between them. This CDR3 has 14 residues. Germline V gene sequence: CDR1 MGHDK, CDR2 SYGVNS. This chain's CDR3 is CASSEFAVYNEQFF. CDR3 in DNA: TGTGCCAGCAGTGAATTTGCAGTTTACAATGAGCAGTTCTTC.

This chain connects TRBV6-6 to TRBJ2-3, with 13 bases lining up with TRBD2. The CDR3 is made up of 13 amino acids. Unmatched junction bases numbered 3, after V lost 4 bases and J lost 11 bases. Per the germline V gene, CDR1 is MNHNY and CDR2 is SVGAGI (reference sequence). Written as DNA, the CDR3 is TGTGCCAGCAGTTTGACTAGCGGGAGGAAGCAGTATTTT. Amino acids: CASSLTSGRKQYF.

The gene calls are TRBV19 and TRBJ2-7; 12 positions agree with TRBD2. V lost 5 bases to trimming and J lost 0 bases; unmatched junction nucleotides: 5. This CDR3 contains 16 residues. CDR1 is LNHDA and CDR2 is SQIVND in the germline V gene (reference sequence). In nucleotides, the CDR3 is TGTGCCAGTAGTCCTAGCGGGAGGGCCAGCTCCTACGAGCAGTACTTC. This codes for CASSPSGRASSYEQYF.

The genes are TRBV19 and TRBJ1-2, with a tentative D call TRBD1 (5 bases). The CDR3 contains 16 residues. V dropped 4 bases and J dropped 2 bases, with 17 bases sitting between them. CDR1 is LNHDA and CDR2 is SQIVND in the germline V gene (reference sequence). CDR3 residues: CASSTQRRGENYGYTF. The CDR3 DNA follows: TGTGCCAGTAGTACCCAGCGGCGGGGGGAAAACTATGGCTACACCTTC.